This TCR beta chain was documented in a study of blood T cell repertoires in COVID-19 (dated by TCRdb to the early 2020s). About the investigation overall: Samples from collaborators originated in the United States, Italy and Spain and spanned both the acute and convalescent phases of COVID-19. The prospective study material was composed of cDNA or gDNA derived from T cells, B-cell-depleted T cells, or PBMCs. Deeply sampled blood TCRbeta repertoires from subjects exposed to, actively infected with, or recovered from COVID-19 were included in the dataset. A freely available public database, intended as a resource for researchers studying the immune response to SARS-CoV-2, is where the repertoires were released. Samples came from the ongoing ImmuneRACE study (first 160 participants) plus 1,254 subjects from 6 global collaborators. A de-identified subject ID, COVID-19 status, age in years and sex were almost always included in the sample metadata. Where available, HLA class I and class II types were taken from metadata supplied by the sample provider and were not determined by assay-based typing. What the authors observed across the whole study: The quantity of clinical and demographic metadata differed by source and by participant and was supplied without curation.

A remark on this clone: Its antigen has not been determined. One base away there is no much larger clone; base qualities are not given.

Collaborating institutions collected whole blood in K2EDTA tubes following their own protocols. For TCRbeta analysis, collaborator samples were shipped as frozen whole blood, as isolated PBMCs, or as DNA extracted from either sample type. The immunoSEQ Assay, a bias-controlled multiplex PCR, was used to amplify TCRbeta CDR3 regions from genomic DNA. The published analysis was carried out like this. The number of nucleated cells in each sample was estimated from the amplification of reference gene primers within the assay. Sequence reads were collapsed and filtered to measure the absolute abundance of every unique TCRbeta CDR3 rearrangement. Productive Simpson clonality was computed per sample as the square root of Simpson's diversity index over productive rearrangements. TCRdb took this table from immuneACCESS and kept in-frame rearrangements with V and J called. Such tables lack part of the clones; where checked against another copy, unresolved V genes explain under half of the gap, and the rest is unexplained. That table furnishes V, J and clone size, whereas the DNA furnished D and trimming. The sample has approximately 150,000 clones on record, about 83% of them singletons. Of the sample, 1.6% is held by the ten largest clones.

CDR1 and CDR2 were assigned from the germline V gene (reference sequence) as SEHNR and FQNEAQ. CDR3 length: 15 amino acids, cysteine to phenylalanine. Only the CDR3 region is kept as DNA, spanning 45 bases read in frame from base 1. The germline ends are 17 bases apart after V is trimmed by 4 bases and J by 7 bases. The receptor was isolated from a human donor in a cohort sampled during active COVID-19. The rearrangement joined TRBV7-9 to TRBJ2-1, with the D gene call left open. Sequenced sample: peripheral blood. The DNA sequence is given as TGTGCCAGCAGCTGGGCAGAAGCTGGCGCAAATGAGCAGTTCTTC. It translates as CASSWAEAGANEQFF.